The 10 T cell receptor beta chains below come from one sample, sequenced in a study of T cell clones after liver transplantation. Profiled with immunoSEQ multiplex PCR; TCRdb holds only in-frame clones, not every one. The sample consists of some 80,000 clones, approximately 80% of them appearing once. Specimen: CD4+ T cells from blood, collected around 50 months after liver transplant. These receptors were taken from a human patient who received a liver transplant. Some T cells may be the graft donor's.

The chain is built from TRBV15 and TRBJ2-7; D is possibly TRBD2 (6 bases). Trimming shortened V by 0 bases and J by 6 bases, and 18 bases separated the two germline ends. The length of the CDR3 is 16 residues. The germline gives CDR1 LNHNV, CDR2 YYDKDF (reference sequence). This chain's CDR3 is CATSRDYAGSRSEQYF. The CDR3 nucleotides are TGTGCCACCAGCAGAGATTATGCGGGGTCTAGGAGCGAGCAGTACTTC.

Only one count was recorded for this clone. This rearrangement joins TRBV7-2 to TRBJ2-3; 7 nucleotides line up with TRBD2. The V gene end was trimmed by 2 bases and the J gene end by 0 bases; junction bases not matched to a gene: 8. The CDR3 sequence is 17 residues long. From germline, CDR1 is SGHTA and CDR2 FQGNSA. The CDR3 DNA reads as TGTGCCAGCAGCTTACGAGTGGGAGGGCCTAGCACAGATACGCAGTATTTT. This translates into CASSLRVGGPSTDTQYF.

The rearrangement joins TRBV5-6 to TRBJ2-2; D not resolved. The CDR3 totals 11 residues. Germline-derived CDR1 and CDR2 are SGHDT and YYEEEE. Trimming stripped 4 bases from V and 5 bases from J, with 3 bases between. As DNA, the CDR3 is TGTGCCAGCAGCGTAACCGGGGAGCTGTTTTTT. Translated: CASSVTGELFF.

The chain uses TRBV28 and TRBJ1-5; D perhaps matches TRBD1 (6 bases). The V gene's germline CDR1 is MDHEN and CDR2 SYDVKM. CDR3 length: 17 amino acids. Trimming removed 4 bases from V and 0 bases from J, with 16 bases in between. CDR3 bases: TGTGCCAGCAGTTCAGGGTCGGGGGGCTATAGCAATCAGCCCCAGCATTTT. Its translation: CASSSGSGGYSNQPQHF.

The J gene is TRBJ2-3, the V gene TRBV30; possibly TRBD1 or TRBD2 for D (5 bases each). CDR3 size: 19 residues. In germline, CDR1 is GTSNPN, CDR2 SVGIG (reference sequence). Deletions cut 7 bases from V and 6 bases from J, with 35 bases between. CDR3 bases: TGTGCCTTTACGGAGCCCATGGGGCAGGTCAAGTACAGGAGGGATACGCAGTATTTT. Its translation is CAFTEPMGQVKYRRDTQYF.

V gene TRBV19 combines with J gene TRBJ2-7; TRBD1 matches at 11 bases. The junction had 4 bases not matched to a gene; V was cut back by 6 bases and J by 3 bases. The germline CDR1 and CDR2 sequences are LNHDA and SQIVND (reference sequence). The CDR3 loop spans 14 amino acids. In DNA form, the CDR3 reads TGTGCCAGTAGACGGGACAGGGGGGGCTACGAGCAGTACTTC. Encoded protein: CASRRDRGGYEQYF.

The chain links TRBV11-3 to TRBJ2-2; maybe TRBD1 (7 bases). CDR1 is SGHNT and CDR2 is YENEEA in the germline V gene. The CDR3 spans 14 residues. The V and J ends lost 8 bases and 0 bases respectively, with 10 bases between them. The CDR3 DNA follows: TGTGCCAGCGGAGGGACAGCGAACACCGGGGAGCTGTTTTTT. Its translation: CASGGTANTGELFF.

The rearrangement joins TRBV9 to TRBJ2-5; the D gene is possibly TRBD2 (6 bases). Trimming cost V 2 bases and J 4 bases, with 15 bases left between them. The germline V gene has CDR1 SGDLS and CDR2 YYNGEE. The CDR3 runs to 15 residues. The CDR3 bases are TGTGCCAGCAGCGTCGATCCTCGGGAGCGAGAGACCCAGTACTTC. Translation: CASSVDPRERETQYF.

The V and J genes are TRBV29-1 and TRBJ2-2, with TRBD2 matching 8 bases. CDR3 length: 15 amino acids. V shed 1 base, J shed 5 bases, and the junction held 6 bases outside the gene matches. The germline gives CDR1 SQVTM, CDR2 ANQGSEA. The CDR3 DNA follows: TGCAGCGTTGAAGGGGCCAGCGGGAGAACCGGGGAGCTGTTTTTT. This encodes CSVEGASGRTGELFF.

The chain uses TRBV5-1 and TRBJ2-2; TRBD2 might be the D (6 bases). CDR1 and CDR2 (germline): SGHRS, YFSETQ. The V gene lost 2 bases and the J gene lost 2 bases, with 16 bases spanning the gap. The CDR3 runs to 17 residues. CDR3 nucleotides: TGCGCCAGCAGCTTCGGCGGGGCTAGGAGTAACACCGGGGAGCTGTTTTTT. Protein: CASSFGGARSNTGELFF.